Following are 25 T cell receptor beta chains from one sample sequenced in a study of cytomegalovirus exposure and HLA in healthy donors. The primer mix had 60 Vbeta and 13 Jbeta primers. Some clones are missing from TCRdb's copy, which holds only in-frame ones; the method was immunoSEQ multiplex PCR. This sample carries over 90,000 clones, around 57% of them seen once, and the ten largest clones take under 5.5%. Input material: PBMCs. The receptors were sampled from a human donor in good health.

J is TRBJ2-7 and V is TRBV7-9; 12 bases match TRBD2. The CDR3 covers 14 residues. J gave up 7 bases and V 5 bases, and 6 bases lay outside the gene matches. In germline, CDR1 is SEHNR, CDR2 FQNEAQ (reference sequence). CDR3 sequence: CASSPSGRAGEQYF. The DNA of the CDR3 is TGTGCCAGCAGCCCTAGCGGGAGGGCCGGGGAGCAGTACTTC.

V usage is TRBV28 and J usage is TRBJ1-2; tentative D call: TRBD1 (5 bases). Germline assignment: CDR1 MDHEN and CDR2 SYDVKM. V was pared by 2 bases and J by 3 bases, with 13 bases between. This CDR3 is built from 15 residues. The CDR3 DNA reads as TGTGCCAGCAGTTTAACTGGGGCCGGCTACTATGGCTACACCTTC. This encodes CASSLTGAGYYGYTF.

V gene TRBV21-1 combines with J gene TRBJ2-3; the D call of TRBD1 is as the table states it, not checked on the DNA. TRBV21-1 is noted as a pseudogene. There are 17 residues in the CDR3. As DNA, the CDR3 is TGTGCCAGCATTTTGTGTGAAGGGACACCGGTGGCAGATACGCAGTATTTT. It specifies CASILCEGTPVADTQYF.

The J gene is TRBJ2-1, the V gene TRBV5-1, with D unresolved. The length of the CDR3 is 14 residues. Trimming cost V 3 bases and J 8 bases, with 15 bases left between them. Per germline, CDR1 SGHRS and CDR2 YFSETQ. The CDR3 region is CASSSSGSSDEQFF. CDR3 nucleotides: TGCGCCAGCAGCTCCAGTGGTAGCTCAGATGAGCAGTTCTTC.

The chain employs TRBV29-1 and TRBJ2-1; the D gene is possibly TRBD2 (6 bases). With 6 bases removed from V and 8 bases from J, the gap between germline ends came to 11 bases. The CDR3 length is 11 residues. Germline V CDR1 and CDR2: SQVTM, ANQGSEA. The CDR3 DNA reads TGCAGCGTGGGACGGAGGGATGAGCAGTTCTTC. Translating it yields CSVGRRDEQFF.

This clone was counted a few times. The chain recombines TRBV18 with TRBJ1-4; D may be TRBD1 (5 bases). Germline CDR1 KGHSH, CDR2 LQKENI. Trimming removed 6 bases at V and 0 bases at J, with 17 bases between. This CDR3 is built from 17 residues. Written as DNA, the CDR3 is TGTGCCAGCTCTCCTCGTCAGGGTACGGCAACTAATGAAAAACTGTTTTTT. Its protein product is CASSPRQGTATNEKLFF.

V usage is TRBV9 and J usage is TRBJ1-1; D gene unclear. The CDR3 extends over 16 amino acids. The V gene's germline CDR1 is SGDLS and CDR2 YYNGEE. V lost 0 bases to trimming and J lost 3 bases, with 15 bases between them. The chain's CDR3 is CASSVGPTTGYTEAFF. As DNA, the CDR3 is TGTGCCAGCAGCGTAGGCCCGACGACGGGGTACACTGAAGCTTTCTTT.

This chain joins TRBV7-2 and TRBJ2-7, with D perhaps TRBD2 (5 bases). V was trimmed by 2 bases and J by 1 base, leaving 12 bases between them. Germline CDR1 reads SGHTA; CDR2 reads FQGNSA. The CDR3 sequence is 15 residues long. CDR3 amino acids: CASSLTGSKSYEQYF. For the CDR3, the DNA is TGTGCCAGCAGCTTAACGGGATCTAAGTCCTACGAGCAGTACTTC.

V and J are TRBV2 and TRBJ1-4, with D uncertain. Germline assignment: CDR1 SNHLY and CDR2 FYNNEI. The V end lost 7 bases, the J end lost 8 bases, and 14 bases lay between the germline ends. This CDR3 comprises 13 residues. In DNA, the CDR3 is TGTGCCAGCACACCCCTGGGAGGGGAAAAACTGTTTTTT. It is translated as CASTPLGGEKLFF.

The chain is built from TRBV15 and TRBJ1-1; maybe TRBD1 (5 bases). CDR3 size: 14 residues. Trimming stripped 6 bases from V and 1 base from J, with 12 bases between. Germline CDR1 is LNHNV and CDR2 is YYDKDF (reference sequence). The CDR3 DNA is TGTGCCACCAGTAACGGACATGGGAACACTGAAGCTTTCTTT. Translation gives CATSNGHGNTEAFF.

This clone was picked up one time. V usage is TRBV30 and J usage is TRBJ1-6; the match to TRBD1 covers 10 bases. There are 15 residues in the CDR3. CDR1 and CDR2 from the germline V gene are GTSNPN and SVGIG (reference sequence). With V trimmed by 1 base and J by 8 bases, 5 bases remained unmatched. The CDR3 DNA sequence: TGTGCCTGGAGTGGTATGACAGGGGGCTATTCACCCCTCCACTTT. It translates to CAWSGMTGGYSPLHF. Together with reference TRBV30 and TRBJ1-6, the CDR3 gives the full variable domain: SQTIHQWPATLVQPVGSPLSLECTVEGTSNPNLYWYRQAAGRGLQLLFYSVGIGQISSEVPQNLSASRPQDRQFILSSKKLLLSDSGFYLCAWSGMTGGYSPLHFGNGTRLTVT.

The rearrangement uses TRBV18 and TRBJ1-5; weak D call: TRBD1 (6 bases). The germline gives CDR1 KGHSH, CDR2 LQKENI. The CDR3 has 13 amino acids. V was clipped by 6 bases and J by 3 bases, with 9 bases between them. In DNA, the CDR3 is TGTGCCAGCTCTACAGGGCTCAATCAGCCCCAGCATTTT. Translation: CASSTGLNQPQHF.

CDR3 nucleotides: TGTGCCAGCAGCAAACTCCTTCCCACCGAGTGCAGGGCGAACACCGGGGAGCTGTTTTTT. This gives the protein CASSKLLPTECRANTGELFF. This chain joins TRBV21-1 and TRBJ2-2; TRBD1 reflects the table's D call only, with no check against the DNA. TRBV21-1 is described as a pseudogene. There are 20 residues in the CDR3.

This clone was counted between two and nine times. The chain employs TRBV2 and TRBJ2-5, with 7 nucleotides matching TRBD2. V lost 4 bases, J lost 7 bases, and 12 bases stayed unmatched. This CDR3 region has 15 residues. Germline V gives CDR1 SNHLY, CDR2 FYNNEI. Here the CDR3 DNA reads TGTGCCAGCAGTGGTGGCGGGAGCGAGTGGGGGACCCAGTACTTC. It specifies CASSGGGSEWGTQYF.

V gene TRBV28 combines with J gene TRBJ2-7; 13 nucleotides align to TRBD2. The CDR3 spans 17 residues. With V trimmed by 3 bases and J by 3 bases, 8 bases remained unmatched. Germline V lookup: CDR1 MDHEN, CDR2 SYDVKM. The CDR3 DNA sequence: TGTGCCAGCAGTTTGTTAAGCGGACTAGCGGGGGTCTACGAGCAGTACTTC. Amino acid sequence: CASSLLSGLAGVYEQYF.

This chain joins TRBV2 and TRBJ2-2; perhaps TRBD2 as D (5 bases). The CDR3 spans 15 residues. Trimming pared 10 bases from V and 0 bases from J, leaving 15 bases between. Germline V gene sequence: CDR1 SNHLY, CDR2 FYNNEI. For the CDR3, the DNA is TGTGCCATCAACCCGGGATTGACGAACACCGGGGAGCTGTTTTTT. This encodes CAINPGLTNTGELFF.

V is TRBV5-6 and J is TRBJ2-3; TRBD1 agrees at 7 bases. CDR1 is SGHDT, CDR2 YYEEEE, per germline. V lost 4 bases to trimming and J lost 4 bases; unmatched junction nucleotides: 9. This CDR3 comprises 15 residues. This CDR3 is CASSLLGQGADTQYF. CDR3 DNA: TGTGCCAGCAGCCTCCTGGGGCAGGGGGCAGATACGCAGTATTTT.

The chain joins TRBV4-1 to TRBJ2-1; 7 nucleotides align to TRBD1. After removal of 4 bases from V and 4 bases from J, the junction contained 4 bases not matched to a gene. Per germline, CDR1 MGHRA and CDR2 YSYEKL. CDR3 size: 14 residues. The CDR3 nucleotides are TGCGCCAGCAGCCCCAGACAGGGTTACAATGAGCAGTTCTTC. Its translation: CASSPRQGYNEQFF.

The chain couples TRBV5-4 to TRBJ2-2; 8 positions agree with TRBD1. The CDR3 has 15 amino acids. Looked up from germline, CDR1 is SGHNT and CDR2 is YYREEE (reference sequence). V gave up 4 bases and J gave up 7 bases; unmatched junction bases: 9. Here the CDR3 reads CASSGQGAFFGELFF. As DNA, the CDR3 is TGTGCCAGCAGCGGCCAGGGGGCGTTTTTCGGGGAGCTGTTTTTT.

The table lists this clone with a count of one. CDR3 loop: CASSERVAIGEQYF. CDR3 nucleotide sequence: TGCGCCAGCAGTGAGAGGGTAGCGATCGGAGAGCAGTACTTC. V and J are TRBV10-2 and TRBJ2-7; TRBD2 is a possible D gene (5 bases). The CDR3 contains 14 residues. V was trimmed by 2 bases and J by 7 bases, leaving 15 bases between them. Germline CDR1 and CDR2: WSHSY and SAAADI.

The chain links TRBV27 to TRBJ2-3; 8 bases are a match to TRBD2. Germline-derived CDR1 and CDR2 are MNHEY and SMNVEV (reference sequence). The CDR3 is 16 residues long. With V trimmed by 2 bases and J by 4 bases, 8 bases remained unmatched. The CDR3 protein is CASSLLAGHGADTQYF. CDR3 DNA sequence: TGTGCCAGCAGTTTACTAGCGGGCCATGGGGCAGATACGCAGTATTTT.

The chain combines TRBV2 with TRBJ1-1; a weak D match, TRBD1 (5 bases). The length of the CDR3 is 12 residues. The V gene's germline CDR1 is SNHLY and CDR2 FYNNEI. V lost 8 bases and J lost 6, with 13 bases in between. CDR3: CASESTGAEAFF. DNA of the CDR3: TGTGCCAGCGAGTCTACGGGGGCTGAAGCTTTCTTT.

The chain uses TRBV7-9 and TRBJ2-5; 7 bases are a match to TRBD1. The CDR3 totals 14 residues. Germline trimming cut 5 bases from V and 3 bases from J; bases unmatched to any gene: 6. Germline CDR1 reads SEHNR; CDR2 reads FQNEAQ (reference sequence). For the CDR3, the DNA is TGTGCCAGCAGCCGAGGGACAGCGGAAGAGACCCAGTACTTC. Residues: CASSRGTAEETQYF.

This rearrangement joins TRBV5-4 to TRBJ2-2, with 9 bases identical to TRBD1. The CDR3 length is 16 residues. Germline-derived CDR1 and CDR2 are SGHNT and YYREEE (reference sequence). With V trimmed by 4 bases and J by 7 bases, 11 bases remained unmatched. The CDR3 DNA reads TGTGCCAGCAGCCCGAGGGTGGGACAGGGTGACGGGGAGCTGTTTTTT. Its protein is CASSPRVGQGDGELFF.

This clone was picked up one time. The V gene is TRBV5-1, the J gene TRBJ2-2, with D tentatively TRBD1 (5 bases). The V end lost 4 bases, the J end lost 2 bases, and 12 bases lay between the germline ends. The CDR3 totals 15 residues. Germline CDR1 and CDR2: SGHRS and YFSETQ. Here the CDR3 reads CASSLDRYNTGELFF. CDR3 sequence (DNA): TGCGCCAGCAGCCTAGACAGATACAACACCGGGGAGCTGTTTTTT.